These 23 T cell receptor beta chains were sequenced from one sample in a study of blood T cell repertoires in COVID-19. Sequencing was performed with immunoSEQ multiplex PCR; in TCRdb, only in-frame clones are kept and a portion is missing. Among approximately 170,000 clones listed, around 83% were seen once. Source material: peripheral blood. All receptors derive from a woman in her seventies with COVID-19, enrolled during active disease.

The V and J genes are TRBV6-2 or TRBV6-3 and TRBJ2-1, with D unclear. The CDR3 consists of 13 residues. Germline V gene data show CDR1 as MNHEY and CDR2 as SVGEGT. The V gene lost 2 bases and the J gene lost 5 bases, with 7 bases spanning the gap. The CDR3 region has the DNA TGTGCCAGCAGTTACGCCCGGGACAATGAGCAGTTCTTC. Encoded protein: CASSYARDNEQFF.

V gene TRBV7-3 combines with J gene TRBJ2-7; TRBD2 might be the D (6 bases). Trimming removed 2 bases at V and 4 bases at J, with 15 bases between. Germline CDR1 and CDR2: SGHTA and FQGTGA. CDR3 length: 15 residues. CDR3 in amino acids: CASSLSSGLLYEQYF. For the CDR3, the DNA is TGTGCCAGCAGCTTATCATCGGGACTCCTATACGAGCAGTACTTC.

The chain employs TRBV7-3 and TRBJ1-1; tentative D call: TRBD1 (6 bases). This CDR3 is built from 17 residues. V was clipped by 4 bases and J by 5 bases, with 23 bases between them. Per germline, CDR1 SGHTA and CDR2 FQGTGA. The CDR3 nucleotides are TGTGCCAGCAGCTCAGGGGTGCAGGGGAGTCGGTCTACTGAAGCTTTCTTT. The encoded protein is CASSSGVQGSRSTEAFF.

The chain couples TRBV6-5 to TRBJ2-2, with D possibly being TRBD2 (6 bases). Per the germline V gene, CDR1 is MNHEY and CDR2 is SVGAGI. Trimming took 8 bases from V and 1 from J, leaving 8 bases between them. This CDR3 contains 13 residues. The CDR3 nucleotides read TGTGCCAGCGCGACTAGGAACACCGGGGAGCTGTTTTTT. This gives the protein CASATRNTGELFF.

V gene TRBV2 combines with J gene TRBJ1-1; a weak D match, TRBD1 (5 bases). This CDR3 contains 14 residues. The germline gives CDR1 SNHLY, CDR2 FYNNEI. The ends were cut back, 6 bases at V and 1 base at J, with 12 bases in the middle. CDR3 residues: CASSSREGNTEAFF. Written as DNA, the CDR3 is TGTGCCAGCAGCTCCAGGGAAGGGAACACTGAAGCTTTCTTT.

The chain combines TRBV21-1 with TRBJ1-2. TRBV21-1 is a pseudogene. CDR3 size: 16 residues. CDR3 residues: CASSSLDGKSNYGYTF. The CDR3 DNA reads TGTGCCAGCAGCTCCCTGGACGGGAAATCTAACTATGGCTACACCTTC.

The chain combines TRBV2 with TRBJ2-1; no clear D. Trimming left V 3 bases short and J 10 bases short, with 7 bases between. The germline CDR1 and CDR2 sequences are SNHLY and FYNNEI. This CDR3 region has 11 residues. The CDR3, as DNA: TGTGCCAGCAGTGATAGCCGGGAGCAGTTCTTC. Its translation: CASSDSREQFF. The entire variable domain, with the rest obtained from reference TRBV2 and TRBJ2-1, is as follows: EPEVTQTPSHQVTQMGQEVILRCVPISNHLYFYWYRQILGQKVEFLVSFYNNEISEKSEIFDDQFSVERPDGSNFTLKIRSTKLEDSAMYFCASSDSREQFFGPGTRLTVL.

The V gene is TRBV6-5, the J gene TRBJ1-2, with 9 bases fitting TRBD1. Per germline, CDR1 MNHEY and CDR2 SVGAGI. The junction had 7 bases not matched to a gene; V was cut back by 4 bases and J by 7 bases. The CDR3 totals 14 residues. The CDR3 sequence is CASSLGTGWGGYTF. For the CDR3, the DNA is TGTGCCAGCAGTTTAGGGACAGGGTGGGGTGGCTACACCTTC.

This rearrangement joins TRBV9 to TRBJ1-3; D remains ambiguous. Trimming removed 0 bases at V and 2 bases at J, with 9 bases between. CDR3 length: 15 amino acids. CDR1 and CDR2 from the germline V gene are SGDLS and YYNGEE. CDR3 nucleotide sequence: TGTGCCAGCAGCGTAGTCGCAGAACCTGGAAACACCATATATTTT. The encoded protein is CASSVVAEPGNTIYF.

This rearrangement joins TRBV5-1 to TRBJ1-1, with no clear D. Per the germline V gene, CDR1 is SGHRS and CDR2 is YFSETQ. The V end was cut by 4 bases, the J end by 1 base, with 14 bases between. This CDR3 is 15 amino acids long. Here the CDR3 reads CASSPAVGGNTEAFF. The CDR3 nucleotides are TGCGCCAGCAGCCCAGCAGTCGGAGGGAACACTGAAGCTTTCTTT.

This chain connects TRBV18 to TRBJ2-1; D uncertain. The ends were cut back, 3 bases at V and 7 bases at J, with 10 bases in the middle. Germline V gene lookup returns CDR1 KGHSH and CDR2 LQKENI. The CDR3 is 13 residues long. CDR3 sequence: CASSPLTGNEQFF. CDR3 coding DNA: TGTGCCAGCTCACCCTTGACCGGGAATGAGCAGTTCTTC.

Written as DNA, the CDR3 is TGTGCCAGCAGTGATTTGACACGTCTGAACACCGGGGAGCTGTTTTTT. Protein product: CASSDLTRLNTGELFF. The chain uses TRBV28 and TRBJ2-2; D gene unclear. This CDR3 contains 16 residues. Trimming left V 5 bases short and J 1 base short, with 14 bases between. In germline, CDR1 is MDHEN, CDR2 SYDVKM.

This chain links TRBV28 with TRBJ1-5; 7 bases align to TRBD1. Germline-derived CDR1 and CDR2 are MDHEN and SYDVKM. CDR3 length: 15 residues. Germline trimming cut 6 bases from V and 0 bases from J; bases unmatched to any gene: 5. The CDR3 nucleotides read TGTGCCAGCAGAACGGGACAGACTAGCAATCAGCCCCAGCATTTT. It specifies CASRTGQTSNQPQHF.

The chain is built from TRBV6-2 or TRBV6-3 and TRBJ2-5, with a tentative D call TRBD2 (6 bases). The V end was cut by 4 bases, the J end by 4 bases, with 34 bases between. CDR1 MNHEY and CDR2 SVGEGT come from the germline V gene. The CDR3 totals 21 residues. CDR3 protein: CASSFIPTASTSPQGGETQYF. The CDR3 bases are TGTGCCAGCAGTTTCATCCCAACGGCATCAACTAGCCCTCAGGGCGGAGAGACCCAGTACTTC.

V is TRBV18 and J is TRBJ2-3, with a tentative D call TRBD1 (6 bases). Germline V gives CDR1 KGHSH, CDR2 LQKENI. CDR3 length equals 14 residues. V dropped 0 bases and J dropped 4 bases, with 8 bases sitting between them. For the CDR3, the DNA is TGTGCCAGCTCACCACCGCAGGGGTCAGATACGCAGTATTTT. It translates to CASSPPQGSDTQYF. The entire variable domain, with the rest obtained from reference TRBV18 and TRBJ2-3, is as follows: NAGVMQNPRHLVRRRGQEARLRCSPMKGHSHVYWYRQLPEEGLKFMVYLQKENIIDESGMPKERFSAEFPKEGPSILRIQQVVRGDSAAYFCASSPPQGSDTQYFGPGTRLTVL.

This CDR3 is CAWSVPDRRRYEQYF. DNA for the CDR3: TGTGCCTGGAGTGTACCGGACAGGCGAAGGTACGAGCAGTACTTC. The V call is TRBV30, the J call TRBJ2-7; 7 bases align to TRBD1. The CDR3 loop spans 15 amino acids. Germline CDR1 reads GTSNPN; CDR2 reads SVGIG (reference sequence). Unmatched junction bases numbered 9, after V lost 0 bases and J lost 4 bases.

The rearrangement uses TRBV28 and TRBJ2-7, with D possibly matching TRBD2 (6 bases). Between the trimmed V and J ends, which lost 6 bases and 4 bases, there was a span of 16 bases. Germline lookup yields CDR1 MDHEN and CDR2 SYDVKM. This CDR3 region has 14 residues. As DNA, the CDR3 is TGTGCCAGCAGCTCAACTAGCAGTGTTTACGAGCAGTACTTC. Its protein product is CASSSTSSVYEQYF.

This chain joins TRBV4-3 and TRBJ2-2, with 7 positions matching TRBD1. The germline V gene has CDR1 LGHNA and CDR2 YSLEER. This CDR3 region has 16 residues. The V segment lost 2 bases and the J segment 5 bases; nucleotides outside the gene matches: 8. The CDR3, as DNA: TGCGCCAGCAGCCAATCACAGGGGTCCAGGACCGGGGAGCTGTTTTTT. This codes for CASSQSQGSRTGELFF.

This clone was picked up one time. The chain joins TRBV9 to TRBJ2-7; possible D gene TRBD1, 7 bases. V was trimmed by 3 bases and J by 6 bases, leaving 16 bases between them. This CDR3 region has 14 residues. The germline V gene has CDR1 SGDLS and CDR2 YYNGEE. The CDR3 nucleotides are TGTGCCAGCAGCGAACAGGGGAGGTTCGGCGAGCAGTACTTC. Amino acids: CASSEQGRFGEQYF. Combining the CDR3 with reference TRBV9 and TRBJ2-7 gives the whole variable domain DSGVTQTPKHLITATGQRVTLRCSPRSGDLSVYWYQQSLDQGLQFLIQYYNGEERAKGNILERFSAQQFPDLHSELNLSSLELGDSALYFCASSEQGRFGEQYFGPGTRLTVT.

This clone was observed a handful of times. The rearrangement uses TRBV5-6 and TRBJ1-6, with a possible D match to TRBD1 (5 bases). This CDR3 comprises 15 residues. V was shortened by 3 bases and J by 4 bases, with 11 bases between the two germline ends. Germline V gives CDR1 SGHDT, CDR2 YYEEEE. The CDR3 reads CASSSAGYYNSPLHF. For the CDR3, the DNA is TGTGCCAGCAGCTCGGCAGGGTATTATAATTCACCCCTCCACTTT. Combining the CDR3 with reference TRBV5-6 and TRBJ1-6 gives the whole variable domain DAGVTQSPTHLIKTRGQQVTLRCSPKSGHDTVSWYQQALGQGPQFIFQYYEEEERQRGNFPDRFSGHQFPNYSSELNVNALLLGDSALYLCASSSAGYYNSPLHFGNGTRLTVT.

The chain joins TRBV27 to TRBJ2-1, with D uncertain. The CDR3 consists of 10 residues. CDR1 MNHEY and CDR2 SMNVEV come from the germline V gene (reference sequence). V lost 9 bases, J lost 8 bases, and 8 bases lay in between. CDR3 coding DNA: TGTGCCAGGATGAGCCATGAGCAGTTCTTC. Translated: CARMSHEQFF.

This clone was seen only once. This chain joins TRBV7-2 and TRBJ2-5, with D maybe TRBD1 (6 bases). The germline V gene encodes CDR1 SGHTA and CDR2 FQGNSA. Deletions cut 5 bases from V and 5 bases from J, with 12 bases between. The CDR3 has 13 residues. CDR3 DNA: TGTGCCAGCAGCCATTACAGGGAGGAGACCCAGTACTTC. The encoded protein is CASSHYREETQYF.

This clone came up a few times. The chain is built from TRBV5-1 and TRBJ1-1, with TRBD1 matching over 8 bases. The CDR3 consists of 15 residues. The germline V gene has CDR1 SGHRS and CDR2 YFSETQ. The junction had 3 bases not matched to a gene; V was cut back by 1 base and J by 1 base. CDR3 bases: TGCGCCAGCAGCTTGTTAGGGACAGGGAACACTGAAGCTTTCTTT. It encodes CASSLLGTGNTEAFF.